Shown below are 5 T cell receptor beta chains from a single sample sequenced in a study of OX40 agonist ivuxolimab in advanced cancers. Using immunoSEQ multiplex PCR, the repertoire was profiled, and TCRdb retains in-frame clones only, with some absent. The top ten clones hold about 5.9% of a sample with fewer than 80,000 clones, about 85% of them seen once. Sample: CD4+ or CD8+ T cells sorted from blood, taken in a trial of the OX40 agonist ivuxolimab. These receptors all stem from an adult with an advanced solid tumor such as melanoma, head and neck, liver or kidney cancer.

This chain joins TRBV6-1 and TRBJ2-5; unclear D gene. The J call may not be correct, given that the DNA end is closer to TRBJ2-7. This CDR3 region has 14 residues. The germline V gene encodes CDR1 MNHNS and CDR2 SASEGT. Here the CDR3 reads CASRIHTNSYEQYF. In DNA form, the CDR3 reads TGTGCCAGCAGAATTCACACAAACTCCTACGAGCAGTACTTC.

This clone came up a few times. The chain joins TRBV29-1 to TRBJ2-3; 11 nucleotides match TRBD2. From germline, CDR1 is SQVTM and CDR2 ANQGSEA. V trimming: 3 bases; J trimming: 4 bases; junction bases outside the gene matches: 9. This CDR3 has 16 amino acids. For the CDR3, the DNA is TGCAGCGTTGACCTTGTACTAGCGGGAGATCCAGATACGCAGTATTTT. It encodes CSVDLVLAGDPDTQYF.

This chain connects TRBV18 to TRBJ2-2, with 7 bases fitting TRBD2. The V gene end was trimmed by 6 bases and the J gene end by 5 bases; junction bases not matched to a gene: 9. CDR1 KGHSH and CDR2 LQKENI come from the germline V gene. This CDR3 region has 15 residues. CDR3 amino acids: CASSRPGLQTGELFF. The DNA for the CDR3 is TGTGCCAGCTCGCGGCCGGGACTACAAACCGGGGAGCTGTTTTTT. Together with reference TRBV18 and TRBJ2-2, the CDR3 gives the full variable domain: NAGVMQNPRHLVRRRGQEARLRCSPMKGHSHVYWYRQLPEEGLKFMVYLQKENIIDESGMPKERFSAEFPKEGPSILRIQQVVRGDSAAYFCASSRPGLQTGELFFGEGSRLTVL.

The rearrangement uses TRBV7-2 and TRBJ1-2; 9 bases are a match to TRBD1. CDR3 length equals 17 residues. The V gene's germline CDR1 is SGHTA and CDR2 FQGNSA. Unmatched junction bases numbered 10, after V lost 5 bases and J lost 0 bases. As DNA, the CDR3 is TGTGCCAGCAGCGGATGGACCGGGACAGGGACTAACTATGGCTACACCTTC. Translated, it gives CASSGWTGTGTNYGYTF.

V gene TRBV4-3 combines with J gene TRBJ1-2; a possible D gene is TRBD1 (6 bases). Trimming cost V 3 bases and J 4 bases, with 12 bases left between them. The germline CDR1 and CDR2 sequences are LGHNA and YSLEER. The CDR3 has 14 residues. CDR3 DNA sequence: TGCGCCAGCAGCCAGACAGGTCTTAGCTATGGCTACACCTTC. Translation: CASSQTGLSYGYTF.